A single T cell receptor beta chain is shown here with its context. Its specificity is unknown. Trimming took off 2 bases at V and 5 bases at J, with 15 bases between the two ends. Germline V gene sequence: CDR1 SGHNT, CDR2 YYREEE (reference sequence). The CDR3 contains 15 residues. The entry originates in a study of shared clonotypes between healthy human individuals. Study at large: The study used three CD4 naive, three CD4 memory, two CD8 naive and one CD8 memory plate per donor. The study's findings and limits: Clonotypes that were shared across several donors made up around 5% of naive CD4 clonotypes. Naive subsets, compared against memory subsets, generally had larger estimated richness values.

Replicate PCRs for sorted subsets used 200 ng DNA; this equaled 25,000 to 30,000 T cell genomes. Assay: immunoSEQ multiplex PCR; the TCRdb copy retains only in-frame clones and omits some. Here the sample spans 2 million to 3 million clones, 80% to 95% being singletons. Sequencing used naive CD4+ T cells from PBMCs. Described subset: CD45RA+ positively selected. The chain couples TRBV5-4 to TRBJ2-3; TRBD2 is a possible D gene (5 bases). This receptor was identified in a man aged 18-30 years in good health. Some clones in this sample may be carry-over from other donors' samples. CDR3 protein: CASSLGNGERDTQYF. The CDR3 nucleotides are TGTGCCAGCAGCTTAGGTAATGGGGAGCGAGATACGCAGTATTTT.